The clone carrying this TCR beta chain was observed a few times. In the authors' workflow: Cell counts per sample came from amplifying reference gene primers. Profiling relied on immunoSEQ multiplex PCR, and the TCRdb table lists in-frame clones only, not all of them. The V and J calls and the clone size are those of that table, but D and trimming were determined from the DNA. The table has roughly 200,000 clones, about four fifths seen once. The sample is drawn from a study of blood T cell repertoires in COVID-19. Across the whole study: Collection of acute and convalescent COVID-19 samples took place in the United States, Italy and Spain. Nucleic acid was either cDNA or gDNA, and it came from T cells, B-cell-depleted T cells, or PBMCs.

Patients from Seattle were sampled longitudinally, starting during active infection. Trimming took off 11 bases at V and 3 bases at J, with 13 bases between the two ends. The CDR3 length is 12 residues. Germline loops: CDR1 MDHEN, CDR2 SYDVKM. The sequenced sample was peripheral blood. The receptor's source is a woman between 40 and 50 years old with COVID-19, enrolled during active disease. V usage is TRBV28 and J usage is TRBJ1-2; the D gene is possibly TRBD1 (5 bases). In nucleotides, the CDR3 is TGTGCCGCAACAAGACAGTACTATGGCTACACCTTC. It codes for CAATRQYYGYTF.